The 14 T cell receptor beta chains below all came from one sample that was sequenced in a study of identifying expanded T cells in peripheral blood. Data came from immunoSEQ multiplex PCR; TCRdb stores just in-frame clones and leaves some out. The repertoire has about 98,000 clones, approximately 88% of them found once; the top ten carry over 12%. The sequencing input was blood. Source of these receptors: a person between 18 and 75 years old in good health.

The chain couples TRBV7-3 to TRBJ2-3; D might be TRBD2 (5 bases). This CDR3 contains 14 residues. Trimming pared 5 bases from V and 1 base from J, leaving 10 bases between. The V gene's germline CDR1 is SGHTA and CDR2 FQGTGA. The CDR3 bases are TGTGCCAGCAGCCGAGGACTTCGCACAGATACGCAGTATTTT. Its protein product is CASSRGLRTDTQYF.

The V and J genes are TRBV6-5 and TRBJ1-3; 10 bases fit TRBD1. There are 14 residues in the CDR3. The germline gives CDR1 MNHEY, CDR2 SVGAGI. V was clipped by 6 bases and J by 1 base; unmatched bases: 0. The CDR3 DNA follows: TGTGCCAGCAGGGGACAGGGGTCTGGAAACACCATATATTTT. The encoded protein is CASRGQGSGNTIYF.

This chain uses TRBV5-1 with TRBJ1-4; no reliable D call. V lost 2 bases and J lost 0, with 8 bases in between. The germline gives CDR1 SGHRS, CDR2 YFSETQ. The CDR3 sequence is 15 residues long. The CDR3: CASSFRRATNEKLFF. The DNA of the CDR3 is TGCGCCAGCAGCTTTCGGCGAGCAACTAATGAAAAACTGTTTTTT. Together with reference TRBV5-1 and TRBJ1-4, the CDR3 gives the full variable domain: KAGVTQTPRYLIKTRGQQVTLSCSPISGHRSVSWYQQTPGQGLQFLFEYFSETQRNKGNFPGRFSGRQFSNSRSEMNVSTLELGDSALYLCASSFRRATNEKLFFGSGTQLSVL.

The chain carries TRBV28 and TRBJ1-3; 7 bases are shared with TRBD1. CDR3 length: 15 amino acids. The germline CDR1 and CDR2 sequences are MDHEN and SYDVKM. Germline trimming cut 5 bases from V and 2 bases from J; bases unmatched to any gene: 6. The DNA of the CDR3 is TGTGCCAGCAGTATAGGGGGCCCGACTGGAAACACCATATATTTT. Amino acids: CASSIGGPTGNTIYF.

This clone appeared once. CDR3 bases: TGTGCCAGCAGTATATATAGCCCAGCCTACGAGCAGTACTTC. Its translation is CASSIYSPAYEQYF. The gene calls are TRBV28 and TRBJ2-7; D is uncertain. The germline V and J ends were trimmed by 5 bases and 2 bases, with 13 bases remaining between them. This CDR3 is 14 amino acids long. Germline CDR1 is MDHEN and CDR2 is SYDVKM.

This clone was observed a few times. In DNA, the CDR3 is TGTGCCAGCTCACCACCGTGGGTCTATGGCTACACCTTC. Encoded protein: CASSPPWVYGYTF. The chain carries TRBV18 and TRBJ1-2; no reliable D call. Germline values: CDR1 KGHSH, CDR2 LQKENI. The CDR3 loop spans 13 amino acids. V gave up 0 bases and J gave up 4 bases, with 6 bases separating them.

The CDR3 region is CASSQDRSGRGYEQFF. The CDR3 nucleotides are TGTGCCAGCAGCCAAGATCGGAGCGGGAGGGGCTATGAGCAGTTCTTC. The V and J genes are TRBV14 and TRBJ2-1; the match to TRBD2 covers 10 bases. The CDR3 covers 16 residues. The V gene end was trimmed by 0 bases and the J gene end by 8 bases; junction bases not matched to a gene: 7. Germline CDR1 SGHDN, CDR2 FVKESK.

This rearrangement joins TRBV6-1 to TRBJ1-3, with unresolved D. The V and J ends lost 8 bases and 0 bases respectively, with 11 bases between them. CDR1 is MNHNS, CDR2 SASEGT, per germline. CDR3 length: 14 amino acids. CDR3 nucleotides: TGTGCCAGCGGCGACGGACGCTCTGGAAACACCATATATTTT. It encodes CASGDGRSGNTIYF.

This chain uses TRBV28 with TRBJ2-3; maybe TRBD1 (5 bases). V shed 3 bases and J shed 5 bases, with 12 bases lying between them. The CDR3 runs 14 residues. Germline CDR1 MDHEN, CDR2 SYDVKM. DNA of the CDR3: TGTGCCAGCAGTTTGGGAAGGGGCAGAGATACGCAGTATTTT. This encodes CASSLGRGRDTQYF.

This chain connects TRBV2 to TRBJ1-4; D might be TRBD1 (6 bases). Trimming took 5 bases from V and 5 from J, leaving 12 bases between them. This CDR3 comprises 14 residues. Germline loops: CDR1 SNHLY, CDR2 FYNNEI. CDR3 sequence (DNA): TGTGCCAGCAGTCCGGACAGCGTAAATGAAAAACTGTTTTTT. Translating it yields CASSPDSVNEKLFF.

As DNA, the CDR3 is TGCAGCGTAGCGGGACTAGCGGGAGCTGAGCAGTTCTTC. It translates to CSVAGLAGAEQFF. This rearrangement joins TRBV29-1 to TRBJ2-1, with TRBD2 identical over 14 bases. Germline V CDR1 and CDR2: SQVTM, ANQGSEA. The CDR3 runs to 13 residues. V gave up 6 bases and J gave up 9 bases; unmatched junction bases: 4.

The chain is built from TRBV9 and TRBJ1-2; 10 bases are a match to TRBD1. CDR3 length: 15 residues. Germline assignment: CDR1 SGDLS and CDR2 YYNGEE. With 3 bases clipped from V and 3 bases from J, the junction kept 5 bases outside the gene matches. The CDR3 is CASSGWTGGHYGYTF. CDR3 DNA sequence: TGTGCCAGCAGCGGATGGACAGGGGGTCACTATGGCTACACCTTC.

The V gene is TRBV15, the J gene TRBJ2-7, with unresolved D. Trimming stripped 0 bases from V and 5 bases from J, with 5 bases between. Germline V gives CDR1 LNHNV, CDR2 YYDKDF (reference sequence). The CDR3 covers 12 residues. The CDR3: CATSRDYHEQYF. The CDR3 coding sequence is TGTGCCACCAGCAGAGATTACCACGAGCAGTACTTC.

The J gene is TRBJ2-5, the V gene TRBV5-8, with 9 bases aligning to TRBD1. CDR3 length equals 15 residues. CDR1 SGHTS and CDR2 YDEGEE come from the germline V gene. Trimming cost V 4 bases and J 2 bases; bases outside gene matches: 6. The CDR3 spells CASSRGQGGQETQYF. The CDR3 DNA follows: TGTGCCAGCAGCAGGGGACAGGGTGGTCAAGAGACCCAGTACTTC. Full variable domain (missing parts from reference TRBV5-8 and TRBJ2-5): EAGVTQSPTHLIKTRGQQATLRCSPISGHTSVYWYQQALGLGLQFLLWYDEGEERNRGNFPPRFSGRQFPNYSSELNVNALELEDSALYLCASSRGQGGQETQYFGPGTRLLVL.